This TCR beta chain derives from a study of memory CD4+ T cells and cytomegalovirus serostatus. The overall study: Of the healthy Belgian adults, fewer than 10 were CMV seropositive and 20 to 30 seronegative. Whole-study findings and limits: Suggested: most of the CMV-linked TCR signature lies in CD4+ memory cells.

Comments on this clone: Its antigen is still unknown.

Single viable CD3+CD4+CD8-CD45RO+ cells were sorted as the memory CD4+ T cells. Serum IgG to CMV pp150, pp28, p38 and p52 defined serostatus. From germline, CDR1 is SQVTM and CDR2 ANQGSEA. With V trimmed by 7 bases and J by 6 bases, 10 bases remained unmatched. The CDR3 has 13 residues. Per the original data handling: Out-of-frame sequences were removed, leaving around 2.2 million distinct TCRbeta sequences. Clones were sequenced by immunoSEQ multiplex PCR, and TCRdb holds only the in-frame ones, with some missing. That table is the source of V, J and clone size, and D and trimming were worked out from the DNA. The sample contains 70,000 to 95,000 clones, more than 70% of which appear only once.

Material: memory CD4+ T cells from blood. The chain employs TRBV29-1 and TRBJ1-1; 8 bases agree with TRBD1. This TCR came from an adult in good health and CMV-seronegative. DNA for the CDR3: TGCAGCGCGGTACTGACAGGGGTCTCTGAAGCTTTCTTT. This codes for CSAVLTGVSEAFF.